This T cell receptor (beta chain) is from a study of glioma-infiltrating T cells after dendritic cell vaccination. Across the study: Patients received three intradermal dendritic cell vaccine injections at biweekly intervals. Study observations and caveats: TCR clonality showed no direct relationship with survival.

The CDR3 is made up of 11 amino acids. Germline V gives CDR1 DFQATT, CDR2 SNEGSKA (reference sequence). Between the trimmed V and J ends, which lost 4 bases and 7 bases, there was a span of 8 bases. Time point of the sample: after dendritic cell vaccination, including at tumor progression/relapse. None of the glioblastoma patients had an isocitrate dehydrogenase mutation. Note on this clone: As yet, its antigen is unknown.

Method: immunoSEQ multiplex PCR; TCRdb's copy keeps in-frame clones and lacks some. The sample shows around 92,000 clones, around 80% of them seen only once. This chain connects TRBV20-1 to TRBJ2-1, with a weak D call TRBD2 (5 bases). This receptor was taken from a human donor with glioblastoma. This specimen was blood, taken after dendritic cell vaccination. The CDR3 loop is CSATRTNEQFF. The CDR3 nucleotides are TGCAGTGCTACTAGGACTAATGAGCAGTTCTTC.